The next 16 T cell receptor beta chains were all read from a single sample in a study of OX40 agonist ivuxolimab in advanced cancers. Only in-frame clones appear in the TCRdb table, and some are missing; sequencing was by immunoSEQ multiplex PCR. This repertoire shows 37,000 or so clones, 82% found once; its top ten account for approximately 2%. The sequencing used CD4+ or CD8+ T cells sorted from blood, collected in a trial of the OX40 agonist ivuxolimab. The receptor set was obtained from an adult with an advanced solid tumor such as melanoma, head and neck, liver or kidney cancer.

CDR3 DNA: TGTGCCATCAGTGAGTCAGAAAATGGCTACACCTTC. Amino acid sequence: CAISESENGYTF. The rearrangement joins TRBV10-3 to TRBJ1-2; no reliable D call. This CDR3 has 12 amino acids. Between the trimmed V and J ends, which lost 0 bases and 6 bases, there was a span of 5 bases. The germline V gene has CDR1 ENHRY and CDR2 SYGVKD.

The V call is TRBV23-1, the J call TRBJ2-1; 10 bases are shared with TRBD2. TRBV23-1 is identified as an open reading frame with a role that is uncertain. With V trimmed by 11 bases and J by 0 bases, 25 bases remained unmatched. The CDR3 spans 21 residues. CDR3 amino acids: CAPMGQAILASGGVSYNEQFF. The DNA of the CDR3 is TGCGCCCCAATGGGACAGGCTATTCTGGCTAGCGGGGGTGTCTCCTACAATGAGCAGTTCTTC.

The CDR3: CASSRTLPGTGGGKSSYNSPLHF. CDR3 bases: TGCGCCAGCAGTAGAACGCTTCCCGGGACAGGGGGAGGAAAGAGCTCCTATAATTCACCCCTCCACTTT. The chain links TRBV10-1 to TRBJ1-6; TRBD1 aligns across 11 bases. The V segment lost 5 bases and the J segment 0 bases; nucleotides outside the gene matches: 21. Germline CDR1 is WNHNN and CDR2 is SYGVQD (reference sequence). CDR3 size: 23 residues.

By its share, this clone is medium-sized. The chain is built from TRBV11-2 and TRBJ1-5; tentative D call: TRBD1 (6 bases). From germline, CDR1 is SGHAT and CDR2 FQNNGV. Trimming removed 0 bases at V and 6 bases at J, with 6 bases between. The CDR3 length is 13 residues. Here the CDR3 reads CASSLDRGQPQHF. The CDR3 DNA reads TGTGCCAGCAGCTTAGACAGGGGTCAGCCCCAGCATTTT. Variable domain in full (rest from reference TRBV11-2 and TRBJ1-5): EAGVAQSPRYKIIEKRQSVAFWCNPISGHATLYWYQQILGQGPKLLIQFQNNGVVDDSQLPKDRFSAERLKGVDSTLKIQPAKLEDSAVYLCASSLDRGQPQHFGDGTRLSIL.

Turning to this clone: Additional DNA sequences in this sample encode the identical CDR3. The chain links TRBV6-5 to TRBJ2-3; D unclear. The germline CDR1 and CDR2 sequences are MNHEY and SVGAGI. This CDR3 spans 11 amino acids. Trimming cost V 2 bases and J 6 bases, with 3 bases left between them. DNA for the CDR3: TGTGCCAGCAGTTACCTGGATACGCAGTATTTT. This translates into CASSYLDTQYF.

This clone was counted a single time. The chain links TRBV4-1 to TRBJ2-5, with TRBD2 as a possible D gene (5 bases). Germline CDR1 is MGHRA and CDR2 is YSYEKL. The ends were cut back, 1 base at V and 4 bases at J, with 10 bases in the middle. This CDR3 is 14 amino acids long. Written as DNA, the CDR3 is TGCGCCAGCAGCCAAGGAGGGTTGAGAGAGACCCAGTACTTC. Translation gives CASSQGGLRETQYF.

CDR3 residues: CASSVDTYNEQFF. The CDR3 DNA is TGTGCCAGCAGCGTAGACACCTACAATGAGCAGTTCTTC. The chain has TRBV9 and TRBJ2-1; D is undetermined. In germline, CDR1 is SGDLS, CDR2 YYNGEE. V shed 0 bases and J shed 2 bases, with 3 bases lying between them. The CDR3 consists of 13 residues.

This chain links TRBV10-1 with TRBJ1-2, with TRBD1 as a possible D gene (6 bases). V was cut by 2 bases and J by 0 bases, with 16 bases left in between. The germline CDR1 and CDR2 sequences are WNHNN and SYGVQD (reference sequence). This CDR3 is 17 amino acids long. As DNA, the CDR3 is TGCGCCAGCAGTGAGGGGGGGGCGGATAGAGCTAACTATGGCTACACCTTC. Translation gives CASSEGGADRANYGYTF.

The CDR3 DNA reads as TGTGCCAGCAGTGCAGGGGTCCCCACCGGGGAGCTGTTTTTT. It specifies CASSAGVPTGELFF. The chain is built from TRBV6-1 and TRBJ2-2, with D maybe TRBD1 (6 bases). The CDR3 spans 14 residues. V lost 4 bases and J 4 bases, leaving 10 bases between the germline ends. The germline V gene encodes CDR1 MNHNS and CDR2 SASEGT.

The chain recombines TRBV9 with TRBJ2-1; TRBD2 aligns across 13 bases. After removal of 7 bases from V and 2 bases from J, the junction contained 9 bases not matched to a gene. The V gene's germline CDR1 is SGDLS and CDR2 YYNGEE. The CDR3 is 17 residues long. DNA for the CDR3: TGTGCCAGCGACGGGACTAGCGGGGACGACACCTACAATGAGCAGTTCTTC. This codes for CASDGTSGDDTYNEQFF.

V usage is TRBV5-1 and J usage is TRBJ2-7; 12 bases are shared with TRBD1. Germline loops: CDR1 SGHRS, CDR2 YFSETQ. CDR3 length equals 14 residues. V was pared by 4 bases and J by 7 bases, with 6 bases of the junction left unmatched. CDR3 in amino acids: CASSRDRGLGEQYF. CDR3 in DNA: TGCGCCAGCAGCCGGGACAGGGGGCTGGGGGAGCAGTACTTC. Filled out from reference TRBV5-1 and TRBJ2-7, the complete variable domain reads KAGVTQTPRYLIKTRGQQVTLSCSPISGHRSVSWYQQTPGQGLQFLFEYFSETQRNKGNFPGRFSGRQFSNSRSEMNVSTLELGDSALYLCASSRDRGLGEQYFGPGTRLTVT.

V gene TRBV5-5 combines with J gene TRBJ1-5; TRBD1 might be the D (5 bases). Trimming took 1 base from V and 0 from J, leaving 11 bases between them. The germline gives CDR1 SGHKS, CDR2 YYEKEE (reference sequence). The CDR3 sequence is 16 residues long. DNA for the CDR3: TGTGCCAGCAGCTTGATGGGGGTTAATAGCAATCAGCCCCAGCATTTT. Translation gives CASSLMGVNSNQPQHF.

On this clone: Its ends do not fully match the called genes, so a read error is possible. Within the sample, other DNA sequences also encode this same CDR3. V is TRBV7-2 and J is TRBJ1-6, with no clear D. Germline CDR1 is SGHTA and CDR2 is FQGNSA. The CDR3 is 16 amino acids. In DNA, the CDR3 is TGTGCCAGCTCCCTGTGGGGTACGGCCCTTAATTCGCCCCTCCACTTT. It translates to CASSLWGTALNSPLHF. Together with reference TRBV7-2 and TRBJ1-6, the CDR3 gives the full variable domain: GAGVSQSPSNKVTEKGKDVELRCDPISGHTALYWYRQSLGQGLEFLIYFQGNSAPDKSGLPSDRFSAERTGGSVSTLTIQRTQQEDSAVYLCASSLWGTALNSPLHFGNGTRLTVT.

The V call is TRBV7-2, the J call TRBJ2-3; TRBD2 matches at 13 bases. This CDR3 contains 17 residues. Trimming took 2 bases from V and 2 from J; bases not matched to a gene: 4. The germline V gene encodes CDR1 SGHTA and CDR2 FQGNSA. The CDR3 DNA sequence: TGTGCCAGCAGCTTACGGACTAGCGGGGGCGCCACAGATACGCAGTATTTT. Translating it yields CASSLRTSGGATDTQYF. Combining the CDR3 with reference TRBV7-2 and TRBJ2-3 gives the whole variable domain GAGVSQSPSNKVTEKGKDVELRCDPISGHTALYWYRQSLGQGLEFLIYFQGNSAPDKSGLPSDRFSAERTGGSVSTLTIQRTQQEDSAVYLCASSLRTSGGATDTQYFGPGTRLTVL.

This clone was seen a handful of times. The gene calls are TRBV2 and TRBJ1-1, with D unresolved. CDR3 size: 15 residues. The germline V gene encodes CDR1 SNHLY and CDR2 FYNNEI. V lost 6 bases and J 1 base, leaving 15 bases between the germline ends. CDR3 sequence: CASRMGERWNTEAFF. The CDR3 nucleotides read TGTGCCAGCAGAATGGGAGAAAGGTGGAACACTGAAGCTTTCTTT.

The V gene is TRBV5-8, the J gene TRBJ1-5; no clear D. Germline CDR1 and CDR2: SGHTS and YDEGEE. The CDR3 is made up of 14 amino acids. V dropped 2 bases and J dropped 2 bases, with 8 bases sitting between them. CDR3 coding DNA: TGTGCCAGCAGCTTTAATGGGGGCAATCAGCCCCAGCATTTT. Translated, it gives CASSFNGGNQPQHF.